This entry lists 27 T cell receptor beta chains sequenced from one sample in a study of molecular identifiers for immune sequencing clone quantification. MiXCR, run by TCRdb on the PCR reads, gives a single entry per CDR3 protein. This sample yields approximately 630,000 distinct CDR3 sequences, of which 25% are seen a single time; approximately 0.75% belongs to the top ten. Sequencing used naive CD8+ T cells from blood, with Jurkat cell RNA spiked in. Specified subset: FACS-sorted CD8+CD4-CCR7+CD45RA+ naive T cells. These TCRs come from a human donor in good health. Some libraries in this study had Jurkat cell RNA spiked in.

This clonotype has just one count. Germline and junction disagree at one end, which may indicate a read error. This chain links TRBV11-2 with TRBJ1-5; the D is unclear. Germline assignment: CDR1 SGHAT and CDR2 FQNNGV. The CDR3 length is 16 residues. The CDR3 sequence: CASSLRKAYSNQPQHF. The DNA of the CDR3 is TGTGCCAGCAGCTTAAGAAAAGCATATAGCAATCAACCCCAGCATTTT.

This clonotype was detected a few times. The chain recombines TRBV28 with TRBJ2-7; 9 bases align to TRBD1. V trimming: 6 bases; J trimming: 5 bases; junction bases outside the gene matches: 11. There are 15 residues in the CDR3. Germline CDR1 reads MDHEN; CDR2 reads SYDVKM. The CDR3 protein is CASSSSGQGIDEQYF. Written as DNA, the CDR3 is TGTGCCAGCAGCTCTTCGGGACAGGGAATAGACGAGCAGTACTTC.

As for this clonotype: The junction departs from germline at one end; a sequencing error may be responsible. The chain carries TRBV7-3 and TRBJ2-5; 7 nucleotides match TRBD1. This CDR3 has 15 residues. The germline CDR1 and CDR2 sequences are SGHTA and FQGTGA. Written as DNA, the CDR3 is TGTGCCAGCAGCTTATTGGGACAGCCACAAGGGACCCAGTACTTC. It specifies CASSLLGQPQGTQYF.

The chain links TRBV29-1 to TRBJ1-1, with 9 positions matching TRBD1. The CDR3 totals 13 residues. From germline, CDR1 is SQVTM and CDR2 ANQGSEA. V was pared by 6 bases and J by 2 bases, with 4 bases of the junction left unmatched. DNA for the CDR3: TGCAGCGTACCGGGACAGGGAAACACTGAAGCTTTCTTT. Translated: CSVPGQGNTEAFF.

This clonotype appeared a few times. The chain recombines TRBV7-9 with TRBJ2-1, with D possibly being TRBD2 (6 bases). CDR3 size: 15 residues. Germline V gene sequence: CDR1 SEHNR, CDR2 FQNEAQ (reference sequence). V was cut by 2 bases and J by 8 bases, with 16 bases left in between. The CDR3 loop is CASSLSVGRSDEQFF. The CDR3 DNA reads as TGTGCCAGCAGCTTATCGGTAGGGAGGTCGGATGAGCAGTTCTTC.

This clonotype was observed at least ten times. This rearrangement joins TRBV29-1 to TRBJ1-2, with 10 bases matching TRBD1. The CDR3 has 15 amino acids. Germline V gene data show CDR1 as SQVTM and CDR2 as ANQGSEA. The V and J ends lost 3 bases and 2 bases, in that order; junction bases with no gene match: 6. The CDR3 is CSVEGTGDENYGYTF. The CDR3 DNA is TGCAGCGTTGAGGGGACAGGGGATGAAAACTATGGCTACACCTTC.

This clonotype was seen repeatedly, ten times or more. The gene calls are TRBV20-1 and TRBJ2-3; 12 nucleotides align to TRBD2. The CDR3 is 16 residues long. Germline V gene data show CDR1 as DFQATT and CDR2 as SNEGSKA (reference sequence). The ends lost 3 bases at V and 2 bases at J; junction bases unmatched: 6. The CDR3 nucleotides are TGCAGTGCTAGCCTAAGGACTAGCGGGGCCACAGATACGCAGTATTTT. Amino acid sequence: CSASLRTSGATDTQYF.

This clonotype was picked up many times. The V gene is TRBV29-1, the J gene TRBJ1-1; 9 positions agree with TRBD1. Germline CDR1 and CDR2: SQVTM and ANQGSEA. This CDR3 has 12 residues. The V segment lost 4 bases and the J segment 5 bases; nucleotides outside the gene matches: 2. CDR3 in DNA: TGCAGCGTTGCACAGGGGGCGACTGAAGCTTTCTTT. Its protein product is CSVAQGATEAFF.

This clonotype came up many times. This rearrangement joins TRBV13 to TRBJ1-1; TRBD1 is a possible D gene (5 bases). This CDR3 spans 15 amino acids. Germline V gene sequence: CDR1 PRHDT, CDR2 FYEKMQ (reference sequence). With 1 base removed from V and 1 base from J, the gap between germline ends came to 10 bases. CDR3 protein: CASSLVGAANTEAFF. CDR3 DNA sequence: TGTGCCAGCAGCTTAGTTGGGGCCGCGAACACTGAAGCTTTCTTT. The full variable domain, completed using reference TRBV13 and TRBJ1-1, is AAGVIQSPRHLIKEKRETATLKCYPIPRHDTVYWYQQGPGQDPQFLISFYEKMQSDKGSIPDRFSAQQFSDYHSELNMSSLELGDSALYFCASSLVGAANTEAFFGQGTRLTVV.

V usage is TRBV20-1 and J usage is TRBJ2-3, with TRBD1 matching 9 bases. The CDR3 contains 14 residues. The V gene's germline CDR1 is DFQATT and CDR2 SNEGSKA (reference sequence). The junction had 7 bases not matched to a gene; V was cut back by 5 bases and J by 4 bases. CDR3 DNA sequence: TGCAGTGCTCGGGACAGGGTAGGAGCAGATACGCAGTATTTT. Protein: CSARDRVGADTQYF.

The chain recombines TRBV20-1 with TRBJ1-1; D gene unclear. V was clipped by 3 bases and J by 7 bases, with 9 bases between them. Germline V gene sequence: CDR1 DFQATT, CDR2 SNEGSKA (reference sequence). The CDR3 sequence is 11 residues long. CDR3 loop: CSASWGLEAFF. For the CDR3, the DNA is TGCAGTGCTAGCTGGGGTCTTGAAGCTTTCTTT.

This clonotype occurred a few times. CDR3 sequence reads: CASSITYGIVFEQYF. In DNA, the CDR3 is TGTGCCAGTAGTATCACCTACGGTATTGTCTTCGAGCAGTACTTC. The J gene is TRBJ2-7, the V gene TRBV19, with no clear D. The CDR3 consists of 15 residues. Germline V lookup: CDR1 LNHDA, CDR2 SQIVND (reference sequence). V lost 3 bases and J lost 6, with 18 bases in between.

The CDR3 DNA reads TGCAGCGTCCATGGGGATACGCAGTATTTT. Protein sequence: CSVHGDTQYF. V and J are TRBV29-1 and TRBJ2-3; no clear D gene. This CDR3 contains 10 residues. Between the trimmed V and J ends, which lost 6 bases and 6 bases, there was a span of 7 bases. Germline CDR1 and CDR2: SQVTM and ANQGSEA.

This clonotype appeared many times. The chain recombines TRBV7-9 with TRBJ1-1; D is uncertain. Germline CDR1 is SEHNR and CDR2 is FQNEAQ (reference sequence). The CDR3 is 13 residues long. Trimming took off 1 base at V and 4 bases at J, with 7 bases between the two ends. The CDR3 DNA follows: TGTGCCAGCAGCTTAGGGACGAGCACTGAAGCTTTCTTT. Translated, it gives CASSLGTSTEAFF.

This clonotype was seen only a few times. The chain carries TRBV6-6 and TRBJ2-1, with 8 bases matching TRBD1. The CDR3 contains 14 residues. CDR1 is MNHNY, CDR2 SVGAGI, per germline (reference sequence). The J segment lost 10 bases and the V segment lost 4 bases, leaving 9 bases of the junction unmatched. The CDR3 loop reads CASSSDRGGGEQFF. CDR3 nucleotide sequence: TGTGCCAGCAGTTCCGACAGGGGCGGAGGCGAGCAGTTCTTC.

V and J are TRBV6-2 or TRBV6-3 and TRBJ2-7, with D possibly called TRBD1 or TRBD2 (5 bases each). Trimming pared 0 bases from V and 0 bases from J, leaving 12 bases between. The CDR3 length is 16 residues. The germline gives CDR1 MNHEY, CDR2 SVGEGT. The CDR3 DNA follows: TGTGCCAGCAGTTACTCGAGGGGCATTAACTCCTACGAGCAGTACTTC. Residues: CASSYSRGINSYEQYF.

V gene TRBV19 combines with J gene TRBJ1-1; no clear D gene. There are 15 residues in the CDR3. CDR1 is LNHDA, CDR2 SQIVND, per germline (reference sequence). Trimming shortened V by 4 bases and J by 0 bases, and 12 bases separated the two germline ends. CDR3 sequence: CASSNTGNVNTEAFF. In DNA, the CDR3 is TGTGCCAGTAGTAATACGGGAAACGTGAACACTGAAGCTTTCTTT.

The rearrangement uses TRBV7-9 and TRBJ2-1, with TRBD2 matching over 10 bases. V shed 2 bases, J shed 8 bases, and the junction held 6 bases outside the gene matches. The CDR3 consists of 15 residues. The germline gives CDR1 SEHNR, CDR2 FQNEAQ (reference sequence). The CDR3 coding sequence is TGTGCCAGCAGCTTATATACAGCGGGAGGGGATGAGCAGTTCTTC. This translates into CASSLYTAGGDEQFF.

This clonotype has a count of ten or more. The chain couples TRBV12-3 or TRBV12-4 to TRBJ2-7; D possibly uses TRBD1 or TRBD2 (5 bases each). This CDR3 has 13 residues. V lost 6 bases, J lost 0 bases, and 9 bases lay in between. The CDR3 DNA follows: TGTGCCAGCAGAAGAGGGACCTCCTACGAGCAGTACTTC. Amino acids: CASRRGTSYEQYF.

There are many counts of this clonotype. This chain connects TRBV7-8 to TRBJ1-6; 7 nucleotides line up with TRBD1. Germline loops: CDR1 SGHVS, CDR2 FQNEAQ. The ends lost 2 bases at V and 8 bases at J; junction bases unmatched: 3. The CDR3 covers 14 residues. Written as DNA, the CDR3 is TGTGCCAGCAGCTTATTACAGGGGTATTCACCCCTCCACTTT. It translates to CASSLLQGYSPLHF.

This clonotype was found many times. The chain uses TRBV28 and TRBJ2-1, with 7 bases identical to TRBD1. The CDR3 extends over 14 amino acids. With V trimmed by 7 bases and J by 0 bases, 3 bases remained unmatched. CDR1 and CDR2 from the germline V gene are MDHEN and SYDVKM. The CDR3 nucleotides read TGTGCCAGCAAGTGGGACAGCTCCTACAATGAGCAGTTCTTC. As protein: CASKWDSSYNEQFF.

The chain is built from TRBV11-2 and TRBJ2-5; D gene ambiguous. The CDR3 runs 15 residues. The germline gives CDR1 SGHAT, CDR2 FQNNGV. Trimming took 3 bases from V and 4 from J, leaving 15 bases between them. CDR3 in DNA: TGTGCCAGCAGCTTGGCAGGATGGAACTCAGAGACCCAGTACTTC. It specifies CASSLAGWNSETQYF. Based on the CDR3 plus reference TRBV11-2 and TRBJ2-5, the full variable domain is EAGVAQSPRYKIIEKRQSVAFWCNPISGHATLYWYQQILGQGPKLLIQFQNNGVVDDSQLPKDRFSAERLKGVDSTLKIQPAKLEDSAVYLCASSLAGWNSETQYFGPGTRLLVL.

This clonotype appeared many times. This chain uses TRBV20-1 with TRBJ2-3; D may be TRBD1 (6 bases). The CDR3 is 13 amino acids. Trimming left V 3 bases short and J 4 bases short, with 11 bases between. CDR1 is DFQATT, CDR2 SNEGSKA, per germline (reference sequence). CDR3 bases: TGCAGTGCTAGGCCAACAGGGTCAGATACGCAGTATTTT. It is translated as CSARPTGSDTQYF.

With respect to this clonotype: A much more abundant neighbour one base away suggests this may be a read error. The rearrangement joins TRBV27 to TRBJ1-1, with D uncertain. Trimming left V 5 bases short and J 1 base short, with 8 bases between. Germline CDR1 and CDR2: MNHEY and SMNVEV (reference sequence). This CDR3 has 13 residues. CDR3 region: CASSINKNTEAFF. In DNA, the CDR3 is TGTGCCAGCAGTATCAACAAGAACACTGAAGCTTTCTTT.

The table lists this clonotype with a few counts. The chain is built from TRBV20-1 and TRBJ2-7, with D possibly being TRBD2 (6 bases). The V end was cut by 6 bases, the J end by 0 bases, with 12 bases between. This CDR3 spans 13 amino acids. CDR1 and CDR2 from the germline V gene are DFQATT and SNEGSKA (reference sequence). The CDR3 DNA reads as TGCAGTGCCTGGGACTTAATCTCCTACGAGCAGTACTTC. Translated, it gives CSAWDLISYEQYF.

The genes are TRBV4-3 and TRBJ2-1, with 11 bases matching TRBD2. V lost 0 bases and J lost 3; bases outside the gene matches: 4. The length of the CDR3 is 17 residues. In germline, CDR1 is LGHNA, CDR2 YSLEER. The CDR3 region is CASSQELAGANYNEQFF. The CDR3 DNA sequence: TGCGCCAGCAGCCAAGAACTAGCGGGGGCCAACTACAATGAGCAGTTCTTC.

This clonotype has just a few counts. The chain carries TRBV9 and TRBJ2-7, with 8 bases identical to TRBD2. Germline assignment: CDR1 SGDLS and CDR2 YYNGEE. The CDR3 has 16 residues. With V trimmed by 1 base and J by 2 bases, 8 bases remained unmatched. The CDR3: CASSVSWIAGTYEQYF. The CDR3 bases are TGTGCCAGCAGCGTAAGTTGGATAGCGGGGACCTACGAGCAGTACTTC.